The T cell receptor (beta chain) described here comes from a study of blood T cells in healthy people across ages. General study findings and limits: Naive CD4+ cell counts and diversity both ran higher in long-lived than in aged donors. When one million T cells were used, diversity estimates were thought to be underestimates. Among T cells, TCR beta diversity per million cells dropped roughly linearly as age rose.

Regarding this clonotype: Antigen: not known.

V gave up 0 bases and J gave up 11 bases, with 23 bases separating them. The length of the CDR3 is 15 residues. CDR1 is DFQATT, CDR2 SNEGSKA, per germline (reference sequence). With a J-beta primer mix and a sample-barcoded 5' primer, a second PCR ran about 7 to 12 cycles. Each cDNA was tagged by a template-switch adaptor containing 12 random nucleotides. TCRdb independently ran MiXCR on the 5' RACE reads; one entry per CDR3 protein. The data hold hundreds of thousands of distinct CDR3 sequences, with about 30% observed a single time. Sequenced: blood. The source of this sequence is a woman of 80 years or more in good health. V usage is TRBV20-1 and J usage is TRBJ2-7; tentatively, D is TRBD1 (6 bases). CDR3 DNA sequence: TGCAGTGCTAGAGATAGGAAAGGGTGGGAGTCAGGGGAGTACTTC. It specifies CSARDRKGWESGEYF.